This record looks at one T cell receptor (beta chain) sequence and its context. The antigen is undetermined. One junction end does not reproduce the germline sequence, and a read error may be involved. CD45RO-negative CD8 cells positively selected for CCR7 made up the naive population, which excluded terminally differentiated effector memory CD45RA+ cells. Participating donors were healthy, HIV-negative adults free of recent acute infections or vaccinations. Researchers divided each subset's genomic DNA evenly across several immunoSEQ plates. Produced via immunoSEQ multiplex PCR; TCRdb's table is partial and in-frame only. The sample lists some 800,000 clones; 92% were seen once. The data originate from a study of shared clonotypes between healthy human individuals. Findings of the study overall: Naive subsets usually exceeded memory subsets in estimated richness.

The length of the CDR3 is 15 residues. Germline loops: CDR1 SGHTA, CDR2 FQGNSA. This clonotype originated in a man aged 25-45 years in good health. Sequenced sample: naive CD8+ T cells sorted from blood. The rearrangement links TRBV7-2 to TRBJ1-2; D uncertain. CDR3: CASRGYRGDNYDYTF. The CDR3 DNA is TGTGCCAGCAGAGGCTATCGGGGTGACAACTATGACTACACCTTC.